This T cell receptor beta chain was documented in a study of blood T cells in healthy people across ages. Study-wide background: About one barcoded beta molecule per two T cells came from capture by template switching. General observations from the study: Unsorted PBMC material precluded a definitive naive versus antigen-experienced comparison. Fewer expanded clones and more diversity marked long-lived versus aged donors. Possibly, changes in expanded clonotypes were confounded because donor CMV status was unknown.

Note on this clonotype: Its specificity is unknown.

This CDR3 comprises 16 residues. Germline values: CDR1 LGHDT, CDR2 YNNKEL (reference sequence). The ends were cut back, 1 base at V and 5 bases at J, with 14 bases in the middle. A second PCR of 7 to 11 cycles used a sample-barcoded 5' primer and a J-beta primer mix. One entry per CDR3 protein, called by TCRdb with MiXCR from the 5' RACE reads. The sample lists hundreds of thousands of distinct CDR3 sequences, roughly 60% occurring once. This chain joins TRBV3-1 and TRBJ1-4; maybe TRBD1 (5 bases). Sequencing was carried out using blood. This clonotype originated in a man aged 25-40 years in good health. The CDR3 DNA reads TGTGCCAGCAGCCAAGGTGATGACAGAAGAAATGAAAAACTGTTTTTT. It yields the protein CASSQGDDRRNEKLFF. The full variable domain, completed using reference TRBV3-1 and TRBJ1-4, is DTAVSQTPKYLVTQMGNDKSIKCEQNLGHDTMYWYKQDSKKFLKIMFSYNNKELIINETVPNRFSPKSPDKAHLNLHINSLELGDSAVYFCASSQGDDRRNEKLFFGSGTQLSVL.